This entry concerns a single T cell receptor (beta chain). Its target is not known. Here immunoSEQ multiplex PCR was the method, and the copy in TCRdb shows in-frame clones only, minus some. The data hold 300,000 to 350,000 clones, with under 90% observed a single time. This entry belongs to a study of Ad26.COV2.S vaccination and SARS-CoV-2 variants. Study context: Ad26.COV2.S was injected intramuscularly once or twice, 56 days apart. General study findings and limits: Vaccinees showed greater spike-specific TCR breadth than placebo recipients. Estimates derived from TCR breadth and depth analyses may have underestimated total T cell responses.

The sample's treatment: roughly 18 received Ad26.COV2.S at low or high dose, single or two shots; roughly five received placebo; per-sample allocation not given. Repertoires come from day 63 after the first vaccine or placebo injection. This person who donated was an adult of 18-55 years in Boston. The specimen comprised peripheral blood, sampled in a trial of Ad26.COV2.S vaccine versus placebo. The source of this sequence is a person aged 18-60 years who received the Ad26.COV2.S COVID-19 vaccine or a placebo.

CDR3: CASSSQGATNEKLFF. CDR3 bases: TGTGCCAGCAGCTCGCAAGGAGCAACTAATGAAAAACTGTTTTTT. The chain joins TRBV11-2 to TRBJ1-4; D not certain. Between the trimmed V and J ends, which lost 4 bases and 0 bases, there was a span of 9 bases. CDR1 and CDR2 (germline): SGHAT, FQNNGV. The CDR3 spans 15 residues.